The 27 T cell receptor beta chains presented below share a single source sample, sequenced in a study of shared clonotypes between healthy human individuals. The repertoire was sequenced with immunoSEQ multiplex PCR; TCRdb's copy has only in-frame clones and lacks some. The table includes about 2 million clones, about 95% detected once. The sequenced material came from naive CD4+ T cells sorted from blood. Subset described: CD45RA+ positively selected. The origin of the receptors is a man aged 18 to 29 in good health.

The chain employs TRBV6-5 and TRBJ2-7; a possible D gene is TRBD1 (5 bases). V lost 6 bases, J lost 7 bases, and 22 bases lay in between. There are 15 residues in the CDR3. Germline V gene lookup returns CDR1 MNHEY and CDR2 SVGAGI. The CDR3 is CASSSTKGHVVEQYF. In DNA, the CDR3 is TGTGCCAGCAGCTCTACCAAGGGGCACGTGGTGGAGCAGTACTTC.

The sample holds one count of this clone. V gene TRBV12-5 combines with J gene TRBJ2-7; 9 bases match TRBD1. CDR1 and CDR2 (germline): LGHNT, FRNRAP. The V gene end was trimmed by 2 bases and the J gene end by 4 bases; junction bases not matched to a gene: 9. The CDR3 is 16 amino acids. The CDR3 sequence is CASGLSQGATIYEQYF. The CDR3 DNA reads TGTGCTAGTGGTTTGTCACAGGGGGCTACGATTTACGAGCAGTACTTC.

The chain couples TRBV5-8 to TRBJ1-6, with D unclear. From germline, CDR1 is SGHTS and CDR2 YDEGEE. Trimming pared 0 bases from V and 6 bases from J, leaving 16 bases between. The CDR3 runs to 17 residues. The CDR3 sequence: CASSLVSAGDRNSPLHF. For the CDR3, the DNA is TGTGCCAGCAGCTTGGTTTCGGCGGGAGACCGTAATTCACCCCTCCACTTT.

V is TRBV5-4 and J is TRBJ2-3; 9 bases align to TRBD2. The CDR3 is made up of 15 amino acids. Germline V CDR1 and CDR2: SGHNT, YYREEE (reference sequence). V was pared by 2 bases and J by 3 bases, with 4 bases of the junction left unmatched. For the CDR3, the DNA is TGTGCCAGCAGCTTTGTAGCGGGAGAGACAGATACGCAGTATTTT. The encoded protein is CASSFVAGETDTQYF.

For the CDR3, the DNA is TGTGCCAGCTCACCACTAGAGCTTCGCGAGCAGTACTTC. Translating it yields CASSPLELREQYF. The gene calls are TRBV18 and TRBJ2-7; D call uncertain. Germline CDR1 is KGHSH and CDR2 is LQKENI. The CDR3 length is 13 residues. Trimming removed 1 base at V and 6 bases at J, with 10 bases between.

V and J are TRBV5-1 and TRBJ2-1; D is undetermined. V was trimmed by 1 base and J by 9 bases, leaving 8 bases between them. CDR3 length: 12 amino acids. CDR1 is SGHRS, CDR2 YFSETQ, per germline. For the CDR3, the DNA is TGCGCCAGCAGCTTGTCCCTCCGTGAGCAGTTCTTC. Protein sequence: CASSLSLREQFF.

This sequence joins TRBV5-1 and TRBJ2-7; 14 positions match TRBD2. CDR1 and CDR2 (germline): SGHRS, YFSETQ. The V segment lost 4 bases and the J segment 3 bases; nucleotides outside the gene matches: 6. The CDR3 runs to 16 residues. The CDR3 DNA reads as TGCGCCAGCAGCAACACGGGACTAGCGGGAGTCTACGAGCAGTACTTC. It translates to CASSNTGLAGVYEQYF. Combining the CDR3 with reference TRBV5-1 and TRBJ2-7 gives the whole variable domain KAGVTQTPRYLIKTRGQQVTLSCSPISGHRSVSWYQQTPGQGLQFLFEYFSETQRNKGNFPGRFSGRQFSNSRSEMNVSTLELGDSALYLCASSNTGLAGVYEQYFGPGTRLTVT.

Of note for this clone: The sample has other DNA sequences that encode this CDR3 too. The chain carries TRBV6-1 and TRBJ1-5; maybe TRBD1 (5 bases). CDR3 length equals 15 residues. Trimming took 0 bases from V and 3 from J, leaving 9 bases between them. Germline V lookup: CDR1 MNHNS, CDR2 SASEGT. CDR3 sequence: CASSEAQGPNQPQHF. CDR3 in DNA: TGTGCCAGCAGTGAAGCCCAGGGTCCCAATCAGCCCCAGCATTTT.

This chain joins TRBV25-1 and TRBJ2-1, with 8 bases identical to TRBD2. The CDR3 is 17 residues long. Trimming cost V 4 bases and J 0 bases; bases outside gene matches: 8. Germline CDR1 MGHDK, CDR2 SYGVNS. The CDR3 DNA reads TGTGCCAGCAGTGTGAGCGGGGGTATAACCTCCTACAATGAGCAGTTCTTC. This codes for CASSVSGGITSYNEQFF.

To note about this clone: This same CDR3 is encoded by further DNA sequences in the sample. CDR3 sequence reads: CASSRGTSGYNEQFF. CDR3 DNA: TGTGCCAGCAGTCGCGGGACTAGCGGGTACAATGAGCAGTTCTTC. The chain couples TRBV6-5 to TRBJ2-1, with 12 bases identical to TRBD2. The CDR3 is 15 residues long. V gave up 5 bases and J gave up 4 bases; unmatched junction bases: 3. Looked up from germline, CDR1 is MNHEY and CDR2 is SVGAGI.

The chain joins TRBV2 to TRBJ2-1; D is possibly TRBD2 (6 bases). V was pared by 7 bases and J by 9 bases, with 25 bases between. CDR3 length equals 16 residues. Germline V gene sequence: CDR1 SNHLY, CDR2 FYNNEI. CDR3 residues: CASINTAGIQGGEQFF. The CDR3 DNA sequence: TGTGCCAGCATCAATACCGCCGGGATTCAGGGAGGTGAGCAGTTCTTC.

This chain links TRBV9 with TRBJ2-7; TRBD1 matches at 10 bases. The CDR3 has 15 residues. Germline CDR1 SGDLS, CDR2 YYNGEE. V shed 3 bases, J shed 2 bases, and the junction held 5 bases outside the gene matches. The CDR3 DNA reads TGTGCCAGCAGCGGAGGGACAGGGGCCCCCTACGAGCAGTACTTC. Amino acid sequence: CASSGGTGAPYEQYF. Drawing the rest from reference TRBV9 and TRBJ2-7, the complete variable domain is DSGVTQTPKHLITATGQRVTLRCSPRSGDLSVYWYQQSLDQGLQFLIQYYNGEERAKGNILERFSAQQFPDLHSELNLSSLELGDSALYFCASSGGTGAPYEQYFGPGTRLTVT.

CDR3 loop: CSAIRSNEQFF. In DNA, the CDR3 is TGCAGTGCTATTCGTAGTAATGAGCAGTTCTTC. The chain uses TRBV20-1 and TRBJ2-1; D is uncertain. Trimming took 4 bases from V and 7 from J, leaving 8 bases between them. The CDR3 has 11 amino acids. Per germline, CDR1 DFQATT and CDR2 SNEGSKA (reference sequence).

The rearrangement uses TRBV2 and TRBJ1-6; TRBD1 matches 7 bases. V dropped 6 bases and J dropped 6; count of bases not matched to a gene: 2. CDR3 length: 13 amino acids. Germline-derived CDR1 and CDR2 are SNHLY and FYNNEI. The CDR3 DNA reads as TGTGCCAGCAGAGGGACAGCTAATTCACCCCTCCACTTT. Residues: CASRGTANSPLHF. The entire variable domain, with the rest obtained from reference TRBV2 and TRBJ1-6, is as follows: EPEVTQTPSHQVTQMGQEVILRCVPISNHLYFYWYRQILGQKVEFLVSFYNNEISEKSEIFDDQFSVERPDGSNFTLKIRSTKLEDSAMYFCASRGTANSPLHFGNGTRLTVT.

This sequence joins TRBV7-8 and TRBJ1-1; 8 bases are a match to TRBD1. The CDR3 covers 13 residues. The trim removed 2 bases at V and 11 bases at J, leaving 7 bases unmatched. The germline V gene encodes CDR1 SGHVS and CDR2 FQNEAQ. The CDR3 DNA reads TGTGCCAGCAGCTTAAGACAGGGGATATTGGCTTTCTTT. As protein: CASSLRQGILAFF.

This clone was observed once. The chain is built from TRBV4-2 and TRBJ2-7; perhaps TRBD2 as D (6 bases). The CDR3 has 19 residues. Per the germline V gene, CDR1 is LGHNA and CDR2 is YNFKEQ. Between the trimmed V and J ends, which lost 0 bases and 4 bases, there was a span of 25 bases. CDR3 in amino acids: CASSQDLGPSVIGRYEQYF. CDR3 nucleotides: TGTGCCAGCAGCCAAGATCTTGGACCCTCGGTTATTGGGAGGTACGAGCAGTACTTC.

This chain connects TRBV6-4 to TRBJ2-2, with D unclear. Germline assignment: CDR1 MRHNA and CDR2 SNTAGT. Trimming stripped 4 bases from V and 3 bases from J, with 9 bases between. The length of the CDR3 is 14 residues. Written as DNA, the CDR3 is TGTGCCAGCAGTGTACAAGGGTACACCGGGGAGCTGTTTTTT. Its translation is CASSVQGYTGELFF.

The CDR3 DNA reads TGCGCCAGCAGCCCAGCTAGCGGGGCCCGCGCGAATGAGCAGTTCTTC. This sequence encodes CASSPASGARANEQFF. The V call is TRBV4-3, the J call TRBJ2-1; TRBD2 matches 9 bases. V dropped 4 bases and J dropped 7; count of bases not matched to a gene: 11. The CDR3 length is 16 residues. Per the germline V gene, CDR1 is LGHNA and CDR2 is YSLEER.

V gene TRBV9 combines with J gene TRBJ1-3, with D hard to call. CDR3 length equals 14 residues. Germline V lookup: CDR1 SGDLS, CDR2 YYNGEE. V was shortened by 4 bases and J by 1 base, with 9 bases between the two germline ends. The CDR3 spells CASSPLGSGNTIYF. CDR3 nucleotide sequence: TGTGCCAGCAGCCCCTTGGGGTCTGGAAACACCATATATTTT. Filled out from reference TRBV9 and TRBJ1-3, the complete variable domain reads DSGVTQTPKHLITATGQRVTLRCSPRSGDLSVYWYQQSLDQGLQFLIQYYNGEERAKGNILERFSAQQFPDLHSELNLSSLELGDSALYFCASSPLGSGNTIYFGEGSWLTVV.

The chain has TRBV21-1 and TRBJ1-5; the table's D call, TRBD1, has no DNA check behind it. TRBV21-1 corresponds to a pseudogene. This CDR3 comprises 18 residues. The CDR3 region has the DNA TGTGCCAGCAGCACGCCATTGGACAGGAGGCCCTTCAATCAGCCCCAGCATTTT. Residues: CASSTPLDRRPFNQPQHF.

Points on this clone: The sample holds other DNA sequences that translate to the same CDR3. The V call is TRBV7-9, the J call TRBJ2-2; possibly TRBD2 for D (5 bases). Germline CDR1 is SEHNR and CDR2 is FQNEAQ (reference sequence). The CDR3 contains 16 residues. Trimming cost V 9 bases and J 1 base, with 18 bases left between them. CDR3 sequence: CARADLRVGNTGELFF. The CDR3 nucleotides read TGTGCCAGGGCGGATTTGCGGGTAGGGAACACCGGGGAGCTGTTTTTT.

J is TRBJ1-1 and V is TRBV6-5; tentatively, D is TRBD1 (6 bases). CDR1 is MNHEY, CDR2 SVGAGI, per germline. The length of the CDR3 is 14 residues. Trimming stripped 2 bases from V and 2 bases from J, with 9 bases between. CDR3 bases: TGTGCCAGCAGTTACACAGGGTTTAACACTGAAGCTTTCTTT. This encodes CASSYTGFNTEAFF.

The V and J genes are TRBV27 and TRBJ2-3; tentative D call: TRBD1 (5 bases). Trimming took off 7 bases at V and 0 bases at J, with 8 bases between the two ends. The length of the CDR3 is 13 residues. Per germline, CDR1 MNHEY and CDR2 SMNVEV (reference sequence). The CDR3 sequence is CASTRVSTDTQYF. The CDR3 coding sequence is TGTGCCAGCACCAGGGTTAGCACAGATACGCAGTATTTT.

For the CDR3, the DNA is TGTGCCAGCAGTCGTGGTCAGGTTCCCTCCTACGAGCAGTACTTC. Its protein product is CASSRGQVPSYEQYF. The J gene is TRBJ2-7, the V gene TRBV9; D gene ambiguous. Trimming took off 5 bases at V and 0 bases at J, with 15 bases between the two ends. Germline V gene sequence: CDR1 SGDLS, CDR2 YYNGEE. This CDR3 contains 15 residues.

This CDR3 reads CASSLVPEDPEAFF. CDR3 DNA: TGTGCCAGCAGCTTAGTTCCCGAGGATCCTGAAGCTTTCTTT. The genes are TRBV7-9 and TRBJ1-1; D is unresolved. This CDR3 is 14 amino acids long. The germline V and J ends were trimmed by 1 base and 6 bases, with 12 bases remaining between them. Germline values: CDR1 SEHNR, CDR2 FQNEAQ (reference sequence).

The rearrangement links TRBV2 to TRBJ1-4; D possibly corresponds to TRBD1 (6 bases). The V end lost 5 bases, the J end lost 8 bases, and 9 bases lay between the germline ends. Germline V gives CDR1 SNHLY, CDR2 FYNNEI. CDR3 length equals 12 residues. The CDR3 region has the DNA TGTGCCAGCAGTCAGGGGTGGGAAAAACTGTTTTTT. This codes for CASSQGWEKLFF.

The gene calls are TRBV27 and TRBJ2-7, with D perhaps TRBD2 (5 bases). There are 15 residues in the CDR3. CDR1 is MNHEY and CDR2 is SMNVEV in the germline V gene (reference sequence). The V gene lost 5 bases and the J gene lost 4 bases, with 18 bases spanning the gap. CDR3 coding DNA: TGTGCCAGCAGTCTCACTAGGGCAGGCGAATACGAGCAGTACTTC. It is translated as CASSLTRAGEYEQYF.